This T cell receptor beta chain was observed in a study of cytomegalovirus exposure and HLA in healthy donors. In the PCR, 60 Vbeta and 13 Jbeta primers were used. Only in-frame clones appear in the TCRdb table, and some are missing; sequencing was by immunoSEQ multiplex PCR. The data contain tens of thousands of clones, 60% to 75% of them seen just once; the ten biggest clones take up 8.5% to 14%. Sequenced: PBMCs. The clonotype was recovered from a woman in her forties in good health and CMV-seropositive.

The CDR3 region has the DNA TGTGCCAGTTCAGGCCTCTTGAACACTGAAGCTTTCTTT. Its protein is CASSGLLNTEAFF. The J gene is TRBJ1-1, the V gene TRBV19, with D hard to call. The germline V and J ends were trimmed by 8 bases and 0 bases, with 10 bases remaining between them. The CDR3 covers 13 residues. The germline V gene has CDR1 LNHDA and CDR2 SQIVND (reference sequence).